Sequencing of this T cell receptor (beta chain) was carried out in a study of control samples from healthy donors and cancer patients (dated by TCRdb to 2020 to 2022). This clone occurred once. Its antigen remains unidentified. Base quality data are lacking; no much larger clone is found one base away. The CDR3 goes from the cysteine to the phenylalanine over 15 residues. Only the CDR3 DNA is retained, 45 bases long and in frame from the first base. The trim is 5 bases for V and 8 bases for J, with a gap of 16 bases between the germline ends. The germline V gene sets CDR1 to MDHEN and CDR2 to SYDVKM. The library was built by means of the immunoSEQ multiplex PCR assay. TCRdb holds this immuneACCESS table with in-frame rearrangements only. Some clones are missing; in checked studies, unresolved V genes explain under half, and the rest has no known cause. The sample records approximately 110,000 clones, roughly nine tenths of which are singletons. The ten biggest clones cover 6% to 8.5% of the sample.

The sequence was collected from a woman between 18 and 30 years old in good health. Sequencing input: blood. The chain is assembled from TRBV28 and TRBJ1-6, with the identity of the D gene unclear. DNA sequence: TGTGCCAGCAGTCCCCCGGGTGAAGGATATTCACCCCTCCACTTT. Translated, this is CASSPPGEGYSPLHF.